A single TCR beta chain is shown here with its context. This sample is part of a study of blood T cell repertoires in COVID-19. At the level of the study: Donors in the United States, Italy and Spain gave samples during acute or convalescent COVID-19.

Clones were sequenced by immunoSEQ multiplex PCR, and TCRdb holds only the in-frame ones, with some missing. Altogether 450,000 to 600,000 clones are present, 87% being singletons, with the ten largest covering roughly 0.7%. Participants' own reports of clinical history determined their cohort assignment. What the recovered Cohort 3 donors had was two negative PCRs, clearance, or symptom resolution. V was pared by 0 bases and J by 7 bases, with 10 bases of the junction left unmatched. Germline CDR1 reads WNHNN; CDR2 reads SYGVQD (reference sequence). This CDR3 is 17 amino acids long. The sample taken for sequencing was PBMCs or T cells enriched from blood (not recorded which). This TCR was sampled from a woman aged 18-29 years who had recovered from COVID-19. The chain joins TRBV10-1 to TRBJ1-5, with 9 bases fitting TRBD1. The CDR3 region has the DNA TGCGCCAGCAGTGAGTCTTCCGGGACAGGGTGTGGGCAGCCCCAGCATTTT. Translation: CASSESSGTGCGQPQHF.